This T cell receptor (beta chain) was captured in a study of quantifying T cell responses using KT2 cells. At the level of the study: RNA was reverse transcribed with TCR alpha and beta constant-region primers.

This clonotype was counted only a few times. Germline CDR1 LNHNV, CDR2 YYDKDF (reference sequence). Trimming took 5 bases from V and 0 from J; bases not matched to a gene: 7. The CDR3 runs to 18 residues. The cDNA 3' end received a ligated oligonucleotide with a UMI. First-round PCR used three to five cycles and beta primers RC1.1 and RC1.2 covering TRBC1 and TRBC2. TCRdb ran MiXCR on the UMI-ligation and nested PCR reads and lists one entry per CDR3 protein. This sample yields 40,000 to 55,000 distinct CDR3 sequences, of which 11% are seen a single time; around 9.3% belongs to the top ten. The sequencing sample was made of PBMCs spiked with cells of the T cell clone KT2. This TCR was sampled from a human donor. This chain connects TRBV15 to TRBJ2-6; 10 nucleotides match TRBD1. CDR3: CATSGGDRGYSGANVLTF. For the CDR3, the DNA is TGTGCCACCAGCGGGGGGGACAGGGGATACTCTGGGGCCAACGTCCTGACTTTC.